Following are 4 T cell receptor beta chains from one sample sequenced in a study of OX40 agonist ivuxolimab in advanced cancers. Profiling relied on immunoSEQ multiplex PCR, and the TCRdb table lists in-frame clones only, not all of them. The sample lists 60,000 to 85,000 clones, about 90% seen once, with roughly 9% in the top ten. The sequencing here drew on CD4+ or CD8+ T cells sorted from blood, taken in a trial of the OX40 agonist ivuxolimab. Every receptor here comes from an adult with an advanced solid tumor such as melanoma, head and neck, liver or kidney cancer.

The CDR3 sequence is CASSEGGDETQYF. The CDR3 nucleotides are TGTGCCAGCAGCGAGGGAGGGGACGAGACCCAGTACTTC. The chain is built from TRBV9 and TRBJ2-5, with TRBD2 matching 7 bases. Germline V gene data show CDR1 as SGDLS and CDR2 as YYNGEE. With 3 bases clipped from V and 5 bases from J, the junction kept 4 bases outside the gene matches. CDR3 length equals 13 residues.

This sequence joins TRBV6-6 and TRBJ2-3; 12 bases align to TRBD2. The V and J ends lost 4 bases and 5 bases, in that order; junction bases with no gene match: 4. Germline V CDR1 and CDR2: MNHNY, SVGAGI (reference sequence). There are 15 residues in the CDR3. The CDR3 DNA sequence: TGTGCCAGCAGTTCTAGCGGGGGGGCCGGAGATACGCAGTATTTT. Translation gives CASSSSGGAGDTQYF.

This clone was counted a single time. The same CDR3 arises from other DNA sequences in this sample as well. The chain links TRBV7-9 to TRBJ1-1; D is unresolved. The CDR3 totals 12 residues. Trimming stripped 1 base from V and 4 bases from J, with 4 bases between. Germline V lookup: CDR1 SEHNR, CDR2 FQNEAQ (reference sequence). The CDR3 nucleotides read TGTGCCAGCAGCTTAGGGAGCACTGAAGCTTTCTTT. Encoded protein: CASSLGSTEAFF. The full variable domain, with the rest looked up from reference TRBV7-9 and TRBJ1-1, is DTGVSQNPRHKITKRGQNVTFRCDPISEHNRLYWYRQTLGQGPEFLTYFQNEAQLEKSRLLSDRFSAERPKGSFSTLEIQRTEQGDSAMYLCASSLGSTEAFFGQGTRLTVV.

The gene calls are TRBV4-3 and TRBJ2-3, with TRBD2 identical over 13 bases. CDR3 length: 18 residues. Germline assignment: CDR1 LGHNA and CDR2 YSLEER. Losses at the gene ends were 1 base for V and 4 bases for J; bases not matched to a gene: 8. In DNA, the CDR3 is TGCGCCAGCAGCCAAGTGACACTAGCGGGGGGGCCCTCAGATACGCAGTATTTT. Translation: CASSQVTLAGGPSDTQYF.